This TCR beta chain was recovered during a study of blood T cell repertoires in COVID-19 (dated by TCRdb to about 2020). Notes on the research overall: Samples from collaborators originated in the United States, Italy and Spain and spanned both the acute and convalescent phases of COVID-19. Nearly every sample came with metadata listing a de-identified subject ID, COVID-19 status, age in years and sex. Where available, HLA class I and class II types were taken from metadata supplied by the sample provider and were not determined by assay-based typing. The samples were drawn from two sources: the first 160 participants of the ongoing ImmuneRACE study, and fewer than 1,500 subjects contributed by 6 global collaborators. The material from the prospective study consisted of cDNA or gDNA derived from T cells, B-cell-depleted T cells, or PBMCs. A freely available public database, intended as a resource for researchers studying the immune response to SARS-CoV-2, is where the repertoires were released. Deeply sampled blood TCRbeta repertoires from subjects exposed to, actively infected with, or recovered from COVID-19 were included in the dataset. The paper as a whole reports these results and caveats: How much clinical and demographic metadata was included differed by source and by participant, and the metadata was provided uncurated.

TCRbeta CDR3 regions were amplified from genomic DNA by means of the immunoSEQ Assay, a bias-controlled multiplex PCR. The authors' pipeline ran thus. The number of nucleated cells in each sample was estimated by amplification of reference gene primers within the assay. Sequence reads were collapsed and filtered to measure the absolute abundance of every unique TCRbeta CDR3 rearrangement. For each sample, productive Simpson clonality was calculated as the square root of Simpson's diversity index over productive rearrangements. Imported from immuneACCESS, the table was reduced by TCRdb to in-frame sequences with V and J called. These copies leave out some clones; in studies compared against another copy, an unresolved V gene accounts for under half, and the cause of the remainder is not known. D and trimming were read from the DNA, whereas the V and J calls and clone size are those reported in that table. The sample profile shows about 310,000 clones; roughly nine tenths of them were found once. The biggest ten clones account for approximately 5.5% of the sample.

Participants in the prospective study were aged roughly 18 to 89 years, lived in about two dozen United States geographic areas, and enrolled through a virtual design. Cohort assignment in the prospective study relied on participant-reported clinical history from a screening survey and a study questionnaire. Recovered participants in ImmuneRACE Cohort 3 were defined by two consecutive negative NP/OP PCR tests, clearance by a healthcare professional, or resolution of symptoms. In the prospective study, whole blood, serum and a nasopharyngeal or oropharyngeal swab were collected from each participant by mobile phlebotomists. Participants in the prospective study had the option to provide additional blood draws and questionnaires over an approximately two-month period. Blood samples from the prospective study were shipped frozen or at room temperature prior to DNA extraction. Reading from cysteine to phenylalanine, the CDR3 counts 12 amino acids. The sequence is cut down to CDR3 DNA, 36 bases in frame from base 1. The CDR1 and CDR2 encoded by the germline V gene are MDHEN and SYDVKM. Trimming at the junction amounts to 6 bases on V and 0 bases on J, and the germline ends lie 6 bases apart.

As for this clone: Its antigen is currently not known. It has no much larger one-base neighbor in the sample; base qualities were not kept.

The TCR sequence derives from a man aged 55 to 70 who had recovered from COVID-19. The sequence joins TRBV28 to TRBJ2-7; the D gene cannot be named for sure. The sequenced material came from PBMCs or T cells enriched from blood (not recorded which). The nucleotides are TGTGCCAGCAGGGAGAACTCCTACGAGCAGTACTTC. This yields the protein CASRENSYEQYF.